A single sample gave rise to the 10 T cell receptor beta chains below, sequenced in a study of T-cell reconstitution after alpha-beta-depleted transplantation in children. A library of TCRbeta sequences, prepared with unique molecular identifiers, was generated. TCRdb reprocessed the PCR reads via MiXCR and lists one record per CDR3 protein. The sample records 70,000 or so distinct CDR3 sequences, around 9.9% being singletons. The sample here was PBMCs, taken before TCRalphabeta/CD19-depleted stem cell transplant. The origin of the receptors is a boy younger than 18 with acute myeloid leukemia, due to receive a stem cell transplant.

In the case of this clonotype: A much larger clone lies a single base off, so this may be a read error. The gene calls are TRBV11-2 and TRBJ2-1; weak D call: TRBD2 (6 bases). Per the germline V gene, CDR1 is SGHAT and CDR2 is FQNNGV. V dropped 4 bases and J dropped 0 bases, with 19 bases sitting between them. The CDR3 contains 18 residues. In DNA form, the CDR3 reads TGTGCCAGCAGCTCACCGTGGAGCAGGGAGGTCTCCTACAATGAGCAGTTCTTC. Its translation is CASSSPWSREVSYNEQFF.

This clonotype was seen ten or more times. This rearrangement joins TRBV5-5 to TRBJ1-2, with D possibly being TRBD1 (5 bases). This CDR3 is 17 amino acids long. CDR1 and CDR2 (germline): SGHKS, YYEKEE (reference sequence). Trimming cost V 0 bases and J 1 base, with 16 bases left between them. DNA of the CDR3: TGTGCCAGCAGCTTGGCTGGGGCCGCGGAAAGTAACTATGGCTACACCTTC. Translating it yields CASSLAGAAESNYGYTF.

This chain joins TRBV14 and TRBJ2-7; 8 bases are a match to TRBD1. Germline V gives CDR1 SGHDN, CDR2 FVKESK. The length of the CDR3 is 15 residues. V was pared by 1 base and J by 3 bases, with 5 bases of the junction left unmatched. CDR3 nucleotides: TGTGCCAGCAGCCAAGGAACCGGGACAGGCTACGAGCAGTACTTC. Encoded protein: CASSQGTGTGYEQYF. The full variable domain, with the rest looked up from reference TRBV14 and TRBJ2-7, is EAGVTQFPSHSVIEKGQTVTLRCDPISGHDNLYWYRRVMGKEIKFLLHFVKESKQDESGMPNNRFLAERTGGTYSTLKVQPAELEDSGVYFCASSQGTGTGYEQYFGPGTRLTVT.

This clonotype was counted at least ten times. This sequence joins TRBV20-1 and TRBJ1-6; no clear D gene. The CDR3 contains 15 residues. CDR1 is DFQATT, CDR2 SNEGSKA, per germline (reference sequence). V lost 1 base, J lost 2 bases, and 9 bases lay in between. The CDR3 protein is CSARAETAYNSPLHF. CDR3 DNA sequence: TGCAGTGCTAGAGCCGAAACGGCCTATAATTCACCCCTCCACTTT.

This clonotype was seen at least ten times. V and J are TRBV7-9 and TRBJ2-1; 9 bases fit TRBD1. The V gene's germline CDR1 is SEHNR and CDR2 FQNEAQ (reference sequence). This CDR3 has 14 residues. Trimming at V came to 5 bases and at J to 9 bases, leaving 8 bases not matched to a gene. The chain's CDR3 is CASSVSGTGSEQFF. DNA for the CDR3: TGTGCCAGCAGCGTCTCCGGGACAGGGAGTGAGCAGTTCTTC. Together with reference TRBV7-9 and TRBJ2-1, the CDR3 gives the full variable domain: DTGVSQNPRHKITKRGQNVTFRCDPISEHNRLYWYRQTLGQGPEFLTYFQNEAQLEKSRLLSDRFSAERPKGSFSTLEIQRTEQGDSAMYLCASSVSGTGSEQFFGPGTRLTVL.

The chain is built from TRBV27 and TRBJ2-2; TRBD1 agrees at 8 bases. This CDR3 has 15 residues. Germline CDR1 is MNHEY and CDR2 is SMNVEV (reference sequence). V dropped 6 bases and J dropped 5; count of bases not matched to a gene: 8. CDR3 loop: CASSLAGGATGELFF. The CDR3 nucleotides read TGTGCCAGCAGCCTGGCAGGGGGCGCAACCGGGGAGCTGTTTTTT.

This clonotype was observed many times. DNA of the CDR3: TGCGCCAGCAGCCCTAGGGAGTTCTATAGCAATCAGCCCCAGCATTTT. Its translation: CASSPREFYSNQPQHF. The chain joins TRBV4-1 to TRBJ1-5; the D is unclear. In germline, CDR1 is MGHRA, CDR2 YSYEKL. Trimming cost V 4 bases and J 0 bases, with 13 bases left between them. This CDR3 has 16 amino acids.

For this clonotype: A much bigger clone sits one base away, suggesting this may be a read error. The rearrangement uses TRBV7-2 and TRBJ2-1; D is uncertain. The CDR3 spans 14 residues. The germline gives CDR1 SGHTA, CDR2 FQGNSA. The CDR3 loop is CASSSSPPYDEQFF. The CDR3 DNA follows: TGTGCCAGCAGTTCTAGTCCCCCCTACGATGAGCAGTTCTTC.

At least ten counts were recorded for this clonotype. The chain has TRBV5-1 and TRBJ1-1, with D maybe TRBD1 (5 bases). The CDR3 length is 14 residues. V was pared by 0 bases and J by 11 bases, with 17 bases between. The germline CDR1 and CDR2 sequences are SGHRS and YFSETQ. Written as DNA, the CDR3 is TGCGCCAGCAGCTTGGTGGGTCAGGGAAACGACGCTTTCTTT. As protein: CASSLVGQGNDAFF.

Many counts were recorded for this clonotype. The chain couples TRBV12-3 or TRBV12-4 to TRBJ1-4, with 7 bases fitting TRBD1. V trimming: 2 bases; J trimming: 6 bases; junction bases outside the gene matches: 12. The CDR3 runs 17 residues. CDR3 sequence reads: CASSLTLSTGYDEKLFF. The CDR3 DNA reads as TGTGCCAGCAGTTTAACTCTCTCGACAGGGTACGATGAAAAACTGTTTTTT.